One sample yielded the 2 T cell receptor beta chains listed below, sequenced in a study of PD-L1 blockade in urothelial cancer. Time point here: pretreatment peripheral blood. Only in-frame clones appear in the TCRdb table, and some are missing; sequencing was by immunoSEQ multiplex PCR. In the table there are about 95,000 clones, around 86% of which are singletons. The sample consisted of PBMCs, taken around atezolizumab (anti-PD-L1) treatment. All receptors come from a man in his fifties or sixties with urothelial cancer.

The genes are TRBV7-2 and TRBJ2-7, with 7 bases aligning to TRBD1. V was pared by 5 bases and J by 5 bases, with 9 bases of the junction left unmatched. Germline CDR1 is SGHTA and CDR2 is FQGNSA. The CDR3 consists of 14 residues. The CDR3 loop reads CASSQAPTGNEQYF. CDR3 nucleotide sequence: TGTGCCAGCAGCCAAGCCCCGACAGGGAACGAGCAGTACTTC. The whole variable domain, remainder taken from reference TRBV7-2 and TRBJ2-7, is GAGVSQSPSNKVTEKGKDVELRCDPISGHTALYWYRQSLGQGLEFLIYFQGNSAPDKSGLPSDRFSAERTGGSVSTLTIQRTQQEDSAVYLCASSQAPTGNEQYFGPGTRLTVT.

The chain is built from TRBV18 and TRBJ2-2; the match to TRBD2 covers 8 bases. Germline V lookup: CDR1 KGHSH, CDR2 LQKENI. The J segment lost 4 bases and the V segment lost 0 bases, leaving 4 bases of the junction unmatched. The CDR3 spans 16 residues. CDR3 DNA sequence: TGTGCCAGCTCACCACCTTCCAGCGGGGGCACCGGGGAGCTGTTTTTT. It yields the protein CASSPPSSGGTGELFF.